The 32 T cell receptor beta chains below come from one sample, sequenced in a study of T cells of healthy individuals. TCRdb re-analysed the 5' RACE reads in MiXCR, keeping a single row per CDR3 protein. The table has roughly 87,000 distinct CDR3 sequences, approximately 15% seen once. The receptor source for this set is a human donor in good health.

The V and J genes are TRBV6-2 or TRBV6-3 and TRBJ2-4; weak D call: TRBD1 (5 bases). Germline V gives CDR1 MNHEY, CDR2 SVGEGT. The length of the CDR3 is 15 residues. Trimming took 4 bases from V and 3 from J, leaving 13 bases between them. The CDR3 nucleotides read TGTGCCAGCAGTTCGAACAGGATACTCAAAAACATTCAGTACTTC. Encoded protein: CASSSNRILKNIQYF.

This clonotype was seen more than once but under ten times. The chain recombines TRBV24-1 with TRBJ2-1; D may match TRBD1 or TRBD2 (5 bases each). CDR1 and CDR2 (germline): KGHDR, SFDVKD. Trimming pared 6 bases from V and 7 bases from J, leaving 18 bases between. The CDR3 runs to 15 residues. The CDR3 DNA reads as TGTGCCACCAGTTATTCGGGGCCCCGCGGGAATGAGCAGTTCTTC. This encodes CATSYSGPRGNEQFF.

This clonotype was counted ten times or more. The gene calls are TRBV10-3 and TRBJ2-3; TRBD2 agrees at 12 bases. The CDR3 covers 18 residues. V lost 6 bases, J lost 0 bases, and 10 bases stayed unmatched. The germline CDR1 and CDR2 sequences are ENHRY and SYGVKD. The CDR3 DNA sequence: TGTGCCATCAGGACTAGCGGGGGCCTCCACGTAAGCACAGATACGCAGTATTTT. Its protein is CAIRTSGGLHVSTDTQYF.

This clonotype has more than one count but fewer than ten. J is TRBJ2-5 and V is TRBV4-1, with D tentatively TRBD1 (7 bases). CDR3 length: 16 amino acids. Trimming took 5 bases from V and 4 from J, leaving 20 bases between them. The germline CDR1 and CDR2 sequences are MGHRA and YSYEKL. Here the CDR3 DNA reads TGCGCCAGCAGCTCCTCGACAGGGAGGTCCCTAGAGACCCAGTACTTC. Encoded protein: CASSSSTGRSLETQYF.

This chain uses TRBV6-5 with TRBJ2-7, with 9 positions matching TRBD2. V lost 5 bases to trimming and J lost 7 bases; unmatched junction nucleotides: 3. Germline V gives CDR1 MNHEY, CDR2 SVGAGI. This CDR3 has 12 amino acids. The CDR3 DNA reads TGTGCCAGCAGTCCTCTAGCGGGGGAGCAGTACTTC. This encodes CASSPLAGEQYF.

This clonotype was observed a single time. The genes are TRBV20-1 and TRBJ2-3; a possible D gene is TRBD1 (6 bases). The germline V gene encodes CDR1 DFQATT and CDR2 SNEGSKA (reference sequence). Trimming removed 7 bases at V and 2 bases at J, with 22 bases between. This CDR3 has 16 residues. DNA of the CDR3: TGCAGTGTCCCTTCCAGGGGTTCCCCATTCACAGATACGCAGTATTTT. This gives the protein CSVPSRGSPFTDTQYF.

This clonotype was picked up a small number of times. One end of the junction does not line up with germline, which may come from a read error. The chain uses TRBV4-2 and TRBJ1-1; possible D gene TRBD1, 5 bases. The CDR3 spans 15 residues. Germline V gene data show CDR1 as LGHNA and CDR2 as YNFKEQ. Written as DNA, the CDR3 is TGTGTCAGCAGCCAAGCCCGGGGGGATAACACTGAAGCTTTCTTT. This encodes CVSSQARGDNTEAFF.

V and J are TRBV7-8 and TRBJ2-3; D is perhaps TRBD1 or TRBD2 (5 bases each). Trimming took 1 base from V and 5 from J, leaving 16 bases between them. Germline CDR1 reads SGHVS; CDR2 reads FQNEAQ. The CDR3 has 16 residues. The CDR3 DNA reads as TGTGCCAGCAGCTTAGGTGGACTCCTAAGGGGAGATACGCAGTATTTT. This sequence encodes CASSLGGLLRGDTQYF.

This clonotype has a count of ten or more. This chain uses TRBV27 with TRBJ1-1, with a possible D match to TRBD1 (6 bases). This CDR3 contains 18 residues. From germline, CDR1 is MNHEY and CDR2 SMNVEV (reference sequence). V was shortened by 6 bases and J by 0 bases, with 23 bases between the two germline ends. The CDR3 region is CASSRLGTSGTMNTEAFF. The CDR3 region has the DNA TGTGCCAGCAGCCGTTTAGGGACATCGGGTACGATGAACACTGAAGCTTTCTTT.

The chain combines TRBV6-2 or TRBV6-3 with TRBJ2-4; D is possibly TRBD2 (6 bases). CDR1 and CDR2 (germline): MNHEY, SVGEGT. This CDR3 is built from 14 residues. Trimming took off 7 bases at V and 2 bases at J, with 12 bases between the two ends. This CDR3 reads CASIPEGTKNIQYF. The CDR3 DNA is TGTGCCAGCATCCCGGAGGGAACCAAAAACATTCAGTACTTC.

The rearrangement joins TRBV4-2 to TRBJ2-7; TRBD1 might be the D (5 bases). In germline, CDR1 is LGHNA, CDR2 YNFKEQ. CDR3 length: 15 amino acids. Trimming cost V 6 bases and J 2 bases, with 17 bases left between them. CDR3 sequence (DNA): TGTGCCAGCAGGCCCGATCTCAGGGCCCCCTACGAGCAGTACTTC. It codes for CASRPDLRAPYEQYF.

There are many counts of this clonotype. The gene calls are TRBV20-1 and TRBJ2-3; 7 bases agree with TRBD2. V shed 0 bases, J shed 6 bases, and the junction held 9 bases outside the gene matches. Germline CDR1 reads DFQATT; CDR2 reads SNEGSKA (reference sequence). The CDR3 has 15 residues. CDR3 nucleotide sequence: TGCAGTGCTAGAGATGGGGGGGGTACCCTCGATACGCAGTATTTT. It specifies CSARDGGGTLDTQYF.

V is TRBV20-1 and J is TRBJ1-4; TRBD1 agrees at 8 bases. Unmatched junction bases numbered 1, after V lost 2 bases and J lost 5 bases. Germline V lookup: CDR1 DFQATT, CDR2 SNEGSKA (reference sequence). The CDR3 loop spans 13 amino acids. This CDR3 is CSARQGANEKLFF. The CDR3 bases are TGCAGTGCTAGACAGGGGGCGAATGAAAAACTGTTTTTT.

The chain couples TRBV7-2 to TRBJ2-3; TRBD2 matches at 10 bases. The V gene's germline CDR1 is SGHTA and CDR2 FQGNSA. V dropped 5 bases and J dropped 3; count of bases not matched to a gene: 11. This CDR3 has 17 residues. CDR3 sequence (DNA): TGTGCCAGCAGCCCCCTACTAGCGGGACCAAATACAGATACGCAGTATTTT. Translating gives CASSPLLAGPNTDTQYF.

The gene calls are TRBV7-6 and TRBJ2-1; 8 bases map to TRBD2. V gave up 6 bases and J gave up 1 base; unmatched junction bases: 8. The germline V gene encodes CDR1 SGHVS and CDR2 FNYEAQ. The CDR3 sequence is 16 residues long. This CDR3 is CASRPAAGGSYNEQFF. The CDR3, as DNA: TGTGCCAGCAGGCCCGCCGCGGGAGGTTCCTACAATGAGCAGTTCTTC.

This clonotype was detected only a few times. The V call is TRBV12-3 or TRBV12-4, the J call TRBJ2-3; D possibly corresponds to TRBD2 (7 bases). The CDR3 length is 17 residues. V was trimmed by 0 bases and J by 2 bases, leaving 15 bases between them. CDR3 amino acids: CASSLAGGPIFTDTQYF. CDR3 sequence (DNA): TGTGCCAGCAGTTTAGCGGGGGGGCCTATCTTCACAGATACGCAGTATTTT.

V and J are TRBV14 and TRBJ2-7; no firm D call. The CDR3 has 15 amino acids. CDR1 SGHDN and CDR2 FVKESK come from the germline V gene. V was clipped by 0 bases and J by 2 bases, with 11 bases between them. For the CDR3, the DNA is TGTGCCAGCAGCCAAGATCTTGCAGGCGCCTACGAGCAGTACTTC. As protein: CASSQDLAGAYEQYF.

Points on this clonotype: It is unclear where the CDR3 begins or ends on the DNA, so no DNA is shown, and the CDR3 is as TCRdb lists it. This chain uses TRBV19 with TRBJ2-2; no DNA check was done on the table's D call, TRBD1. Germline V gene data show CDR1 as LNHDA and CDR2 as SQIVND (reference sequence). The CDR3 length is 15 residues, termini included. The CDR3 loop reads CASTSGPLNTGELFF.

This clonotype was found many times. The gene calls are TRBV29-1 and TRBJ2-3, with D possibly TRBD2 on 6 matching bases. The CDR3 length is 13 residues. Germline lookup yields CDR1 SQVTM and CDR2 ANQGSEA. The V and J ends lost 3 bases and 5 bases respectively, with 12 bases between them. The CDR3 is CSVDLATKDTQYF. The CDR3 nucleotides read TGCAGCGTTGACCTAGCGACTAAAGATACGCAGTATTTT.

The table lists this clonotype with many counts. The CDR3 DNA follows: TGCAGTGCCACACGGGACGCGGAGACATCCCTCCACTTT. Its translation: CSATRDAETSLHF. The rearrangement uses TRBV20-1 and TRBJ1-6; tentative D call: TRBD1 (5 bases). The length of the CDR3 is 13 residues. CDR1 is DFQATT and CDR2 is SNEGSKA in the germline V gene (reference sequence). Trimming shortened V by 6 bases and J by 14 bases, and 20 bases separated the two germline ends.

This clonotype has more than one count but fewer than ten. The chain combines TRBV10-3 with TRBJ1-6; 10 positions match TRBD1. Germline loops: CDR1 ENHRY, CDR2 SYGVKD. The length of the CDR3 is 15 residues. Trimming at V came to 4 bases and at J to 8 bases, leaving 5 bases not matched to a gene. The CDR3 region has the DNA TGTGCCATCAGTGCTGGGGACAGGGGTTATTCACCCCTCCACTTT. Its protein is CAISAGDRGYSPLHF.

This clonotype was found a few times. The rearrangement links TRBV28 to TRBJ2-7; 13 bases are shared with TRBD2. Germline CDR1 is MDHEN and CDR2 is SYDVKM. CDR3 length: 17 residues. V gave up 4 bases and J gave up 4 bases; unmatched junction bases: 10. CDR3 residues: CASSYRSGTSGAYEQYF. The CDR3, as DNA: TGTGCCAGCAGTTACCGTAGCGGGACTAGCGGGGCATACGAGCAGTACTTC.

The sample holds a few counts of this clonotype. The chain recombines TRBV6-1 with TRBJ2-1, with 13 positions matching TRBD2. The germline CDR1 and CDR2 sequences are MNHNS and SASEGT. V lost 10 bases, J lost 8 bases, and 8 bases stayed unmatched. The CDR3 covers 14 residues. The CDR3 DNA sequence: TGTGCCACCTCGACTAGCGGGGGGTCGGATGAGCAGTTCTTC. Protein product: CATSTSGGSDEQFF.

This clonotype was counted a single time. A much larger clone lies a single base off, so this may be a read error. The J gene is TRBJ1-5, the V gene TRBV29-1; no reliable D call. The CDR3 is made up of 13 amino acids. CDR1 is SQVTM, CDR2 ANQGSEA, per germline. The CDR3 region is CSVVFESNQPQNF. The CDR3 bases are TGCAGCGTTGTTTTTGAGAGCAATCAGCCCCAGAATTTT.

This clonotype was counted a few times. The V and J genes are TRBV7-6 and TRBJ2-3; no reliable D call. The V gene's germline CDR1 is SGHVS and CDR2 FNYEAQ. V lost 5 bases and J 8 bases, leaving 14 bases between the germline ends. The CDR3 runs to 13 residues. The CDR3 sequence: CASSPRTGATQYF. DNA of the CDR3: TGTGCCAGCAGCCCCCGGACGGGTGCTACGCAGTATTTT.

The V and J genes are TRBV5-1 and TRBJ2-4; D call uncertain. The CDR3 covers 14 residues. Germline V CDR1 and CDR2: SGHRS, YFSETQ. Trimming shortened V by 1 base and J by 6 bases, and 11 bases separated the two germline ends. The chain's CDR3 is CASSLPQDVNIQYF. The CDR3 DNA reads as TGCGCCAGCAGCTTGCCGCAGGATGTAAACATTCAGTACTTC.

This rearrangement joins TRBV7-2 to TRBJ1-3; D gene unclear. This CDR3 has 12 residues. The germline gives CDR1 SGHTA, CDR2 FQGNSA. Trimming shortened V by 1 base and J by 7 bases, and 5 bases separated the two germline ends. The CDR3 DNA reads TGTGCCAGCAGCTTAGGTTGGAACACCATATATTTT. Protein sequence: CASSLGWNTIYF.

This clonotype has just a few counts. The gene calls are TRBV15 and TRBJ1-6; D remains unclear. CDR3 length: 14 residues. Trimming took off 1 base at V and 10 bases at J, with 11 bases between the two ends. Per the germline V gene, CDR1 is LNHNV and CDR2 is YYDKDF (reference sequence). The CDR3 sequence is CATSRVKGNSPLHF. CDR3 DNA sequence: TGTGCCACCAGCAGAGTCAAGGGAAACTCACCCCTCCACTTT.

This clonotype was picked up many times. The chain carries TRBV20-1 and TRBJ1-2; D unclear. Germline V gene sequence: CDR1 DFQATT, CDR2 SNEGSKA (reference sequence). Between the trimmed V and J ends, which lost 4 bases and 4 bases, there was a span of 22 bases. The CDR3 sequence is 16 residues long. The CDR3 region has the DNA TGCAGTGCTAACCCCTCGGAAGCGAGAAGACTCTATGGCTACACCTTC. It encodes CSANPSEARRLYGYTF.

This clonotype has a handful of counts. This chain uses TRBV5-1 with TRBJ2-6, with a tentative D call TRBD1 (5 bases). The CDR3 is made up of 17 amino acids. V was cut by 4 bases and J by 0 bases, with 14 bases left in between. The germline gives CDR1 SGHRS, CDR2 YFSETQ. This chain's CDR3 is CASSPSDRFSGANVLTF. CDR3 DNA: TGCGCCAGCAGCCCCTCTGACAGATTCTCTGGGGCCAACGTCCTGACTTTC. Full variable domain (outside the CDR3, taken from reference TRBV5-1 and TRBJ2-6): KAGVTQTPRYLIKTRGQQVTLSCSPISGHRSVSWYQQTPGQGLQFLFEYFSETQRNKGNFPGRFSGRQFSNSRSEMNVSTLELGDSALYLCASSPSDRFSGANVLTFGAGSRLTVL.

The sample holds a few counts of this clonotype. The chain has TRBV28 and TRBJ2-6; TRBD1 agrees at 7 bases. Losses at the gene ends were 6 bases for V and 2 bases for J; bases not matched to a gene: 4. The CDR3 loop spans 15 amino acids. Germline V gene lookup returns CDR1 MDHEN and CDR2 SYDVKM. CDR3 in DNA: TGTGCCAGCAGGCTTCAGGGGGCTGGGGCCAACGTCCTGACTTTC. Translated: CASRLQGAGANVLTF.

V is TRBV6-4 and J is TRBJ1-4, with TRBD1 matching 11 bases. V gave up 6 bases and J gave up 7 bases; unmatched junction bases: 10. Germline V gene lookup returns CDR1 MRHNA and CDR2 SNTAGT. This CDR3 is built from 16 residues. The DNA for the CDR3 is TGTGCCAGCAGCCCCGGGACAGGGGGTGGAGGTGAAAAACTGTTTTTT. Translating it yields CASSPGTGGGGEKLFF.